Below, 13 T cell receptor beta chains from the same sample are listed, as sequenced in a study of shared clonotypes between healthy human individuals. Libraries were prepared by immunoSEQ multiplex PCR; TCRdb keeps only in-frame clonotypes and omits some of them. The sample has some 2 million clones, about 95% seen once. The specimen was naive CD4+ T cells sorted from blood. Subset specified: CD45RA+ positively selected. These TCRs come from a man younger than 35 in good health.

The chain recombines TRBV6-5 with TRBJ1-4; 9 nucleotides align to TRBD1. V dropped 6 bases and J dropped 7; count of bases not matched to a gene: 9. The CDR3 runs to 15 residues. Germline V lookup: CDR1 MNHEY, CDR2 SVGAGI. CDR3 region: CASRDTGGVSEKLFF. CDR3 coding DNA: TGTGCCAGCAGGGACACAGGGGGCGTGAGTGAAAAACTGTTTTTT.

This clone was counted many times. The J gene is TRBJ2-3, the V gene TRBV4-1; no clear D. CDR1 and CDR2 from the germline V gene are MGHRA and YSYEKL. The CDR3 sequence is 13 residues long. Deletions cut 0 bases from V and 7 bases from J, with 8 bases between. For the CDR3, the DNA is TGCGCCAGCAGCCAAGATCAGGAATATACGCAGTATTTT. Translation: CASSQDQEYTQYF.

J is TRBJ1-5 and V is TRBV5-1; the D is unclear. V lost 0 bases, J lost 4 bases, and 14 bases lay in between. This CDR3 spans 16 amino acids. Germline values: CDR1 SGHRS, CDR2 YFSETQ. CDR3 sequence: CASSLGAPGGNQPQHF. In DNA form, the CDR3 reads TGCGCCAGCAGCTTGGGGGCGCCGGGCGGGAATCAGCCCCAGCATTTT.

This chain links TRBV28 with TRBJ1-2; 7 bases are a match to TRBD1. The CDR3 covers 14 residues. Trimming removed 5 bases from V and 10 bases from J; junction bases left unmatched: 13. From germline, CDR1 is MDHEN and CDR2 SYDVKM. The CDR3 DNA is TGTGCCAGCAGTGGGCGGTTGAGGGGGCCAAACTACACCTTC. Encoded protein: CASSGRLRGPNYTF.

The chain recombines TRBV19 with TRBJ2-7; TRBD1 matches 9 bases. Germline V gene lookup returns CDR1 LNHDA and CDR2 SQIVND (reference sequence). After removal of 0 bases from V and 6 bases from J, the junction contained 6 bases not matched to a gene. The CDR3 spans 15 residues. For the CDR3, the DNA is TGTGCCAGTAGTATAGATTGGACAGGGGCCTCCGAGCAGTACTTC. It encodes CASSIDWTGASEQYF.

The V call is TRBV11-2, the J call TRBJ2-7; D unclear. Germline assignment: CDR1 SGHAT and CDR2 FQNNGV. The CDR3 loop spans 11 amino acids. V was shortened by 5 bases and J by 7 bases, with 9 bases between the two germline ends. The CDR3 sequence: CASSPFGEQYF. The CDR3 DNA follows: TGTGCCAGCAGCCCCTTCGGTGAGCAGTACTTC.

This chain uses TRBV27 with TRBJ1-1; D is possibly TRBD1 (6 bases). Trimming shortened V by 0 bases and J by 3 bases, and 14 bases separated the two germline ends. Germline CDR1 and CDR2: MNHEY and SMNVEV (reference sequence). CDR3 length equals 16 residues. The CDR3 region has the DNA TGTGCCAGCAGTTTATCGGGGAGGGAGGGGGACACTGAAGCTTTCTTT. Its translation is CASSLSGREGDTEAFF.

The chain carries TRBV18 and TRBJ2-1; D ambiguous. The CDR3 runs to 16 residues. CDR1 and CDR2 from the germline V gene are KGHSH and LQKENI. V lost 2 bases and J 1 base, leaving 12 bases between the germline ends. The CDR3 nucleotides are TGTGCCAGCTCACCAAGCCCCAGATTATCCTACAATGAGCAGTTCTTC. Translating gives CASSPSPRLSYNEQFF.

The J gene is TRBJ1-2, the V gene TRBV4-2, with TRBD1 matching over 8 bases. Per germline, CDR1 LGHNA and CDR2 YNFKEQ. This CDR3 has 15 amino acids. The V and J ends lost 0 bases and 4 bases, in that order; junction bases with no gene match: 4. The CDR3 spells CASSQDPGGVYGYTF. The CDR3 nucleotides are TGTGCCAGCAGCCAAGACCCAGGGGGCGTCTATGGCTACACCTTC.

The chain carries TRBV16 and TRBJ2-2; no clear D gene. The CDR3 is 13 amino acids. The V and J ends lost 2 bases and 3 bases respectively, with 4 bases between them. CDR1 and CDR2 from the germline V gene are KGHSY and FQNENV. The CDR3 protein is CASSQTYTGELFF. CDR3 nucleotide sequence: TGTGCCAGCAGCCAAACGTACACCGGGGAGCTGTTTTTT.

The V and J genes are TRBV7-2 and TRBJ2-3; no reliable D call. The CDR3 is 16 amino acids. V lost 2 bases, J lost 1 base, and 13 bases lay in between. The germline V gene encodes CDR1 SGHTA and CDR2 FQGNSA. As DNA, the CDR3 is TGTGCCAGCAGCTTAAATTGGGCTGGGGGCACAGATACGCAGTATTTT. Translation: CASSLNWAGGTDTQYF. The whole variable domain, filled in from reference TRBV7-2 and TRBJ2-3, reads GAGVSQSPSNKVTEKGKDVELRCDPISGHTALYWYRQSLGQGLEFLIYFQGNSAPDKSGLPSDRFSAERTGGSVSTLTIQRTQQEDSAVYLCASSLNWAGGTDTQYFGPGTRLTVL.

V is TRBV6-1 and J is TRBJ2-2, with D perhaps TRBD1 (5 bases). The germline V gene has CDR1 MNHNS and CDR2 SASEGT. V lost 1 base, J lost 6 bases, and 12 bases lay in between. The CDR3 totals 15 residues. The CDR3 sequence: CASSEVVGVPGELFF. The CDR3 DNA follows: TGTGCCAGCAGTGAAGTTGTAGGGGTCCCCGGGGAGCTGTTTTTT.

Points on this clone: At the DNA level, this CDR3 is encoded by other sequences in the same sample as well. V is TRBV30 and J is TRBJ1-1, with D possibly TRBD1 on 5 matching bases. V dropped 5 bases and J dropped 4 bases, with 11 bases sitting between them. The germline V gene has CDR1 GTSNPN and CDR2 SVGIG (reference sequence). The CDR3 runs to 12 residues. The CDR3 DNA follows: TGTGCCTGGTCGAGTAGGGGCACTGAAGCTTTCTTT. This gives the protein CAWSSRGTEAFF.